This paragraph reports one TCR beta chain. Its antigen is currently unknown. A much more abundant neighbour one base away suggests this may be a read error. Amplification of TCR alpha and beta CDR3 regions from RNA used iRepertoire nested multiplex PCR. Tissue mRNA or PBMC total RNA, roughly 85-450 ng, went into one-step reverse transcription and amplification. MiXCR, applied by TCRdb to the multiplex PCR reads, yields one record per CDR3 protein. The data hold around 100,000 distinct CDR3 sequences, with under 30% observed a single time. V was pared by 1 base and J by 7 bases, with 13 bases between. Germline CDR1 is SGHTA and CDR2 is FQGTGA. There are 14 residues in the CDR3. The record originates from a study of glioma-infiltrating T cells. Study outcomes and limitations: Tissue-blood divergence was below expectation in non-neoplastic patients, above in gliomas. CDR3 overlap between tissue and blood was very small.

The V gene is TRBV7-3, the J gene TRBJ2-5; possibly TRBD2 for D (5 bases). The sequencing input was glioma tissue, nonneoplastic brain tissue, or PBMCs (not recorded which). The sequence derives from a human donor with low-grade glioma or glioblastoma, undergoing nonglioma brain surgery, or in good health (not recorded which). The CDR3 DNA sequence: TGTGCCAGCAGCTTAATCGGCGGCGAGGGGACCCAGTACTTC. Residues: CASSLIGGEGTQYF.